One sample yielded the 24 T cell receptor beta chains listed below, sequenced in a study of blood T cells in healthy people across ages. A second about 6 to 11 cycle PCR used barcoded and J-beta primers. TCRdb itself ran the 5' RACE reads through MiXCR, one entry per CDR3 protein. The sample includes some 800,000 distinct CDR3 sequences, 25% seen only once; the top ten take 3.7%. These data are also associated with another study on T cells of mothers and their children.

The source material was blood. The receptors here all came from a boy aged 10-17 years in good health.

This rearrangement joins TRBV18 to TRBJ1-2; 7 nucleotides agree with TRBD1. This CDR3 contains 14 residues. The ends lost 6 bases at V and 4 bases at J; junction bases unmatched: 8. Looked up from germline, CDR1 is KGHSH and CDR2 is LQKENI. The CDR3 bases are TGTGCCAGCTCGCCAGGGGGGGATCCCTATGGCTACACCTTC. Its protein is CASSPGGDPYGYTF.

This clonotype was detected only a few times. This chain connects TRBV5-6 to TRBJ2-4; 7 bases fit TRBD1. Germline lookup yields CDR1 SGHDT and CDR2 YYEEEE. This CDR3 contains 16 residues. With 0 bases clipped from V and 0 bases from J, the junction kept 3 bases outside the gene matches. The CDR3 reads CASSLGGQLAKNIQYF. DNA of the CDR3: TGTGCCAGCAGCTTGGGGGGACAGCTAGCCAAAAACATTCAGTACTTC.

The chain links TRBV4-1 to TRBJ2-1, with 12 bases identical to TRBD1. Trimming took 3 bases from V and 3 from J; bases not matched to a gene: 12. The CDR3 covers 19 residues. CDR1 is MGHRA and CDR2 is YSYEKL in the germline V gene. CDR3 residues: CASSQVRGQGAILYNEQFF. As DNA, the CDR3 is TGCGCCAGCAGCCAGGTTAGGGGACAGGGGGCGATTCTCTACAATGAGCAGTTCTTC.

On this clonotype: A much larger clone sits a single nucleotide away, making a read error possible. This likely comes from a read error, as the CDR3 has no conserved phenylalanine or tryptophan at its end. The chain joins TRBV7-2 to TRBJ2-1; possibly TRBD1 or TRBD2 for D (5 bases each). Trimming pared 2 bases from V and 3 bases from J, leaving 14 bases between. Germline CDR1 SGHTA, CDR2 FQGNSA. This CDR3 region has 16 residues. CDR3 in amino acids: CASSLRPGRLYNEQFL. DNA of the CDR3: TGTGCCAGCAGCTTAAGACCGGGACGGCTCTACAATGAGCAGTTCCTC.

The sample holds a few counts of this clonotype. CDR3 coding DNA: TGTGCCAGCAGTTACTTCCGGGACGGTAATTCACCCCTCCACTTT. Its protein is CASSYFRDGNSPLHF. V usage is TRBV6-5 and J usage is TRBJ1-6; possibly TRBD1 for D (5 bases). The CDR3 contains 15 residues. The germline CDR1 and CDR2 sequences are MNHEY and SVGAGI. The V end was cut by 1 base, the J end by 6 bases, with 10 bases between.

The CDR3 DNA reads as TGTGCCAGCAGTTGGACTAGCGGTGTAGCCAAAAACATTCAGTACTTC. Amino acids: CASSWTSGVAKNIQYF. The genes are TRBV6-5 and TRBJ2-4, with 10 bases matching TRBD2. V shed 4 bases, J shed 0 bases, and the junction held 3 bases outside the gene matches. Germline V CDR1 and CDR2: MNHEY, SVGAGI. The length of the CDR3 is 16 residues.

This clonotype was detected a few times. This chain uses TRBV20-1 with TRBJ2-5, with 9 bases lining up with TRBD2. The V segment lost 2 bases and the J segment 5 bases; nucleotides outside the gene matches: 3. This CDR3 is 13 amino acids long. The germline V gene has CDR1 DFQATT and CDR2 SNEGSKA (reference sequence). The CDR3 DNA sequence: TGCAGTGCTAGAAGGACTAGCGTGGAGACCCAGTACTTC. Encoded protein: CSARRTSVETQYF.

CDR3 in amino acids: CSAALSYQETQYF. The CDR3 nucleotides are TGCAGTGCTGCACTAAGTTACCAAGAGACCCAGTACTTC. The J gene is TRBJ2-5, the V gene TRBV20-1; D is unresolved. Trimming cost V 5 bases and J 0 bases, with 10 bases left between them. Germline V gene data show CDR1 as DFQATT and CDR2 as SNEGSKA (reference sequence). The CDR3 loop spans 13 amino acids.

The rearrangement joins TRBV11-2 to TRBJ2-3, with 7 bases lining up with TRBD1. This CDR3 spans 16 amino acids. Losses at the gene ends were 6 bases for V and 1 base for J; bases not matched to a gene: 10. CDR1 and CDR2 from the germline V gene are SGHAT and FQNNGV. CDR3: CASSPAEGAGTDTQYF. CDR3 bases: TGTGCCAGCAGTCCCGCCGAGGGGGCTGGCACAGATACGCAGTATTTT.

The V call is TRBV9, the J call TRBJ2-1; D is uncertain. V was trimmed by 0 bases and J by 9 bases, leaving 4 bases between them. CDR1 SGDLS and CDR2 YYNGEE come from the germline V gene. This CDR3 region has 11 residues. Here the CDR3 reads CASSVGFEQFF. In DNA form, the CDR3 reads TGTGCCAGCAGCGTAGGGTTTGAGCAGTTCTTC.

The chain combines TRBV20-1 with TRBJ2-1; 9 bases map to TRBD2. After removal of 0 bases from V and 0 bases from J, the junction contained 6 bases not matched to a gene. CDR3 length: 17 amino acids. Germline V gene lookup returns CDR1 DFQATT and CDR2 SNEGSKA (reference sequence). The CDR3 here is CSARDSPAGGSYNEQFF. The CDR3 bases are TGCAGTGCTAGAGATTCCCCAGCGGGGGGCTCCTACAATGAGCAGTTCTTC.

The genes are TRBV3-1 and TRBJ1-6; TRBD1 matches at 8 bases. With 6 bases clipped from V and 9 bases from J, the junction kept 10 bases outside the gene matches. This CDR3 spans 15 amino acids. From germline, CDR1 is LGHDT and CDR2 YNNKEL (reference sequence). The CDR3 loop is CASRLGQGVFSPLHF. The CDR3 nucleotides read TGTGCCAGCAGACTCGGACAGGGAGTTTTTTCACCCCTCCACTTT.

The chain recombines TRBV9 with TRBJ1-1, with TRBD1 identical over 7 bases. Germline assignment: CDR1 SGDLS and CDR2 YYNGEE. The V segment lost 3 bases and the J segment 3 bases; nucleotides outside the gene matches: 5. This CDR3 comprises 14 residues. CDR3 DNA sequence: TGTGCCAGCAGCGGCTCAGGGGGGCACACTGAAGCTTTCTTT. Protein: CASSGSGGHTEAFF.

This clonotype was seen a few times. The V call is TRBV20-1, the J call TRBJ1-4, with a tentative D call TRBD1 (6 bases). Germline lookup yields CDR1 DFQATT and CDR2 SNEGSKA (reference sequence). Trimming removed 5 bases at V and 8 bases at J, with 21 bases between. The CDR3 length is 15 residues. CDR3 bases: TGCAGTGCTCCATCGGGGGGCGAGGGTGGGGAAAAACTGTTTTTT. This gives the protein CSAPSGGEGGEKLFF.

The rearrangement uses TRBV29-1 and TRBJ2-7; D is possibly TRBD1 (6 bases). CDR1 is SQVTM, CDR2 ANQGSEA, per germline. The CDR3 is made up of 12 amino acids. Trimming removed 8 bases from V and 6 bases from J, with 17 bases in between. Written as DNA, the CDR3 is TGCAGCTGCACCCAGGGGATTGGCGAGCAGTACTTC. This encodes CSCTQGIGEQYF.

This clonotype has just a few counts. The chain joins TRBV3-1 to TRBJ1-2, with D unclear. CDR1 and CDR2 from the germline V gene are LGHDT and YNNKEL (reference sequence). The CDR3 is 12 residues long. The V end lost 5 bases, the J end lost 6 bases, and 10 bases lay between the germline ends. The CDR3 region has the DNA TGTGCCAGCAGCATCTTTGCGGATGGCTACACCTTC. Translated, it gives CASSIFADGYTF.

The chain links TRBV3-1 to TRBJ1-1, with TRBD1 identical over 7 bases. Germline lookup yields CDR1 LGHDT and CDR2 YNNKEL (reference sequence). The CDR3 runs 18 residues. The ends lost 1 base at V and 1 base at J; junction bases unmatched: 12. CDR3 DNA: TGTGCCAGCAGCCAAGCAGTTTGGACAGGTACCTCGAACACTGAAGCTTTCTTT. It codes for CASSQAVWTGTSNTEAFF.

This clonotype turned up a few times. The chain employs TRBV7-2 and TRBJ2-3; 14 bases agree with TRBD2. Germline CDR1 is SGHTA and CDR2 is FQGNSA. V shed 1 base and J 8 bases; nucleotides not matched to a gene: 2. The CDR3 spans 15 residues. CDR3 in amino acids: CASSLGLAGGSTQYF. The CDR3 bases are TGTGCCAGCAGCTTAGGACTAGCGGGGGGGAGTACGCAGTATTTT.

This rearrangement joins TRBV14 to TRBJ2-5; a possible D gene is TRBD2 (5 bases). TRBJ2-1 explains the end of the DNA better; the J call may be wrong. Germline V gene lookup returns CDR1 SGHDN and CDR2 FVKESK. This CDR3 is built from 15 residues. CDR3 region: CASSQGTAPYNEQFF. The CDR3 nucleotides read TGTGCCAGCAGCCAAGGGACTGCCCCCTACAATGAGCAGTTCTTC.

The chain joins TRBV10-3 to TRBJ2-6; possible D gene TRBD2, 5 bases. V dropped 0 bases and J dropped 4 bases, with 13 bases sitting between them. Germline assignment: CDR1 ENHRY and CDR2 SYGVKD. This CDR3 comprises 17 residues. The CDR3 DNA reads as TGTGCCATCAGTGAGTCGACACCGGGATCCGGGGCCAACGTCCTGACTTTC. Its translation is CAISESTPGSGANVLTF.

This clonotype appeared a few times. The V gene is TRBV4-1, the J gene TRBJ1-2; 7 nucleotides agree with TRBD1. This CDR3 is built from 15 residues. Germline V CDR1 and CDR2: MGHRA, YSYEKL. V dropped 3 bases and J dropped 7; count of bases not matched to a gene: 11. CDR3 region: CASSQIGQARGGYTF. As DNA, the CDR3 is TGCGCCAGCAGCCAGATTGGACAGGCGCGGGGTGGCTACACCTTC.

The CDR3 DNA sequence: TGCGCCAGCAGCCCAACAGCCCCGGGGGCCCTGTTCTTC. Amino acid sequence: CASSPTAPGALFF. V and J are TRBV5-1 and TRBJ2-1; the D call may be TRBD1 or TRBD2 (6 bases each). The CDR3 is 13 residues long. Trimming removed 4 bases from V and 15 bases from J, with 20 bases in between. The germline CDR1 and CDR2 sequences are SGHRS and YFSETQ.

The chain links TRBV14 to TRBJ2-7, with 10 bases lining up with TRBD1. CDR1 SGHDN and CDR2 FVKESK come from the germline V gene. V lost 6 bases, J lost 3 bases, and 14 bases stayed unmatched. The CDR3 is 17 residues long. CDR3 loop: CASREQKGTGEFYEQYF. The DNA for the CDR3 is TGTGCCAGCAGGGAACAAAAAGGGACAGGGGAATTCTACGAGCAGTACTTC.

This clonotype was counted a few times. V gene TRBV4-2 combines with J gene TRBJ2-5, with TRBD2 matching 8 bases. The J call may be incorrect, as the DNA end agrees better with TRBJ2-1. CDR3 length: 17 residues. Germline assignment: CDR1 LGHNA and CDR2 YNFKEQ. DNA of the CDR3: TGTGCCAGCAGCCAAATGCGAACGGGAGGGAATGACAATGAGCAGTTCTTC. The encoded protein is CASSQMRTGGNDNEQFF.